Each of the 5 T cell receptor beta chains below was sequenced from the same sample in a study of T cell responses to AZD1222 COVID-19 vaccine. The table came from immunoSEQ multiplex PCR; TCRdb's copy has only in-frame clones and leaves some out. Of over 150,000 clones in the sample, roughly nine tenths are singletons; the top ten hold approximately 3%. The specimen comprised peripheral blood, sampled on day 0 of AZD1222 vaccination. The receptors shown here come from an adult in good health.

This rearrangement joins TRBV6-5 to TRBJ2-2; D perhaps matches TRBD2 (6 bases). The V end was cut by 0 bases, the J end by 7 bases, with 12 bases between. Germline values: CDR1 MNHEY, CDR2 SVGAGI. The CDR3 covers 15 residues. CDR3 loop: CASSYSGSAGGELFF. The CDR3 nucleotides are TGTGCCAGCAGTTACTCGGGGTCAGCGGGCGGGGAGCTGTTTTTT.

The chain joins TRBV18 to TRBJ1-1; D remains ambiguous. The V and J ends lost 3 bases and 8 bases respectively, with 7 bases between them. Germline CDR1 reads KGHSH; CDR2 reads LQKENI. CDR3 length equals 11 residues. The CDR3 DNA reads TGTGCCAGCTCACCGGGCGTCGAAGCTTTCTTT. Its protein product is CASSPGVEAFF.

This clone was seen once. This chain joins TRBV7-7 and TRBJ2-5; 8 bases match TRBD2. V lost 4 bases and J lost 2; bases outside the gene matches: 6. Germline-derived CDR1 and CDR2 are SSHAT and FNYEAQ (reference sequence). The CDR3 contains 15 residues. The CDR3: CASSSNPSGQETQYF. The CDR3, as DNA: TGTGCCAGCAGCTCAAACCCTAGCGGGCAAGAGACCCAGTACTTC.

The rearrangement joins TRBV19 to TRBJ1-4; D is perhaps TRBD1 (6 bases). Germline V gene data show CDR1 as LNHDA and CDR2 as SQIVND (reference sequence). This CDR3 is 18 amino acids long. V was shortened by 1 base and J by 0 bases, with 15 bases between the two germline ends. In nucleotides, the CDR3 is TGTGCCAGTAGTATAGGGAGGGCCGACAGGCCAACTAATGAAAAACTGTTTTTT. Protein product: CASSIGRADRPTNEKLFF.

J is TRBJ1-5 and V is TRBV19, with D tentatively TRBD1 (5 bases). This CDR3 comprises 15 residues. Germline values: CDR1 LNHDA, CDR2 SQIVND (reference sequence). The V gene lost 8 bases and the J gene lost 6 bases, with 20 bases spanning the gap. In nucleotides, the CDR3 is TGTGCCAGTTCGGAAGGGACCGGGGTGGTTCAGCCCCAGCATTTT. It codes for CASSEGTGVVQPQHF. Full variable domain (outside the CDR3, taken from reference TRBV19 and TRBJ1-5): DGGITQSPKYLFRKEGQNVTLSCEQNLNHDAMYWYRQDPGQGLRLIYYSQIVNDFQKGDIAEGYSVSREKKESFPLTVTSAQKNPTAFYLCASSEGTGVVQPQHFGDGTRLSIL.